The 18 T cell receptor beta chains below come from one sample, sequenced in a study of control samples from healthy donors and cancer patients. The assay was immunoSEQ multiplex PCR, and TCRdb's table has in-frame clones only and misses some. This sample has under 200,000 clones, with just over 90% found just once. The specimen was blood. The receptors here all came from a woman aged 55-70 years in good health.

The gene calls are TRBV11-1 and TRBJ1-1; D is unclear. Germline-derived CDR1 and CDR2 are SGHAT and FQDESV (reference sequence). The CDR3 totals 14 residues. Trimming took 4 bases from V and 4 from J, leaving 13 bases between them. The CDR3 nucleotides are TGTGCCAGCAGCTCCGCTGGTGGCAGCACTGAAGCTTTCTTT. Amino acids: CASSSAGGSTEAFF.

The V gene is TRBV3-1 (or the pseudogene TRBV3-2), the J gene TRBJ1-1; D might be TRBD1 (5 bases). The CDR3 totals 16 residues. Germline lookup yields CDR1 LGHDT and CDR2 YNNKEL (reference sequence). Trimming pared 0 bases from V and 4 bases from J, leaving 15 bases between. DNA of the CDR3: TGTGCCAGCAGCCAAGATTGGTTTGGGGGGGGCACTGAAGCTTTCTTT. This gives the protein CASSQDWFGGGTEAFF.

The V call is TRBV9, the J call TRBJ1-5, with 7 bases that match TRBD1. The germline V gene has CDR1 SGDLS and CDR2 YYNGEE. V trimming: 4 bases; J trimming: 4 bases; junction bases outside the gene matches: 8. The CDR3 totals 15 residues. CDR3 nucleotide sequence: TGTGCCAGCAGCACGTCGGACAGGTGGAATCAGCCCCAGCATTTT. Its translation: CASSTSDRWNQPQHF.

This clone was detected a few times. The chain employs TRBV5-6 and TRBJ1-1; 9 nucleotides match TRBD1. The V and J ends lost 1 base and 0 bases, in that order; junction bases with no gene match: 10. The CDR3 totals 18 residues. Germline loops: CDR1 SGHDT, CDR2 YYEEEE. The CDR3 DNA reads TGTGCCAGCAGCTTGAAGACAGGGGGAGGATTTATGAACACTGAAGCTTTCTTT. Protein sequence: CASSLKTGGGFMNTEAFF.

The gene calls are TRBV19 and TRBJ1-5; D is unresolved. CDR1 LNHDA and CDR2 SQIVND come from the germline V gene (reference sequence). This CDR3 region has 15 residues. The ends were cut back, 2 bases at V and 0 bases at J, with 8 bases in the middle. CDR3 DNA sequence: TGTGCCAGTAGTATACAGTCTAATAGCAATCAGCCCCAGCATTTT. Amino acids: CASSIQSNSNQPQHF.

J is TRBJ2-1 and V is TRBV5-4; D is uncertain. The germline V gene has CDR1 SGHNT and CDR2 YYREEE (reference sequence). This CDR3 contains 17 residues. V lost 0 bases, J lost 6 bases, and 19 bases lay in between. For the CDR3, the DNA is TGTGCCAGCAGCTTGGGTGGTAGGACCATTCCGGGCAATGAGCAGTTCTTC. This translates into CASSLGGRTIPGNEQFF.

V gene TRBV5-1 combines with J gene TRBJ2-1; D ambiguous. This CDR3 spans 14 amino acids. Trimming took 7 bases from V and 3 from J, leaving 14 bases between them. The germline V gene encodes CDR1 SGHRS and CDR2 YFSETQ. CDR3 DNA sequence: TGCGCCAGCCAAGCGAGCTCGGGCTACAATGAGCAGTTCTTC. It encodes CASQASSGYNEQFF. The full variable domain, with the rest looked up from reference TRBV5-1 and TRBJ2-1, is KAGVTQTPRYLIKTRGQQVTLSCSPISGHRSVSWYQQTPGQGLQFLFEYFSETQRNKGNFPGRFSGRQFSNSRSEMNVSTLELGDSALYLCASQASSGYNEQFFGPGTRLTVL.

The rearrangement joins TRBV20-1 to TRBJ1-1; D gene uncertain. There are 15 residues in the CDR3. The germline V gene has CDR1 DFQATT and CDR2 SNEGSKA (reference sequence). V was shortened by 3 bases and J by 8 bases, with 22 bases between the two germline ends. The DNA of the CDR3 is TGCAGTGCTAGTGGAGGAACCTCGTATGCGTACGAAGCTTTCTTT. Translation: CSASGGTSYAYEAFF.

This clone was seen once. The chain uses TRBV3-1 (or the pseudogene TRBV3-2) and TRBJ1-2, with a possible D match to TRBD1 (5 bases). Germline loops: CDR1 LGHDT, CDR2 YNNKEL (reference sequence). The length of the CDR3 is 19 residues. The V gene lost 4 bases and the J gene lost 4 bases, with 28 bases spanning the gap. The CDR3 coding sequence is TGTGCCAGCAGCCTAGGGACCGGTTCGGGACTCCGACAACGCTATGGCTACACCTTC. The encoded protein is CASSLGTGSGLRQRYGYTF.

CDR3 sequence reads: CASSLVTETQYF. Written as DNA, the CDR3 is TGTGCCAGCAGCTTAGTGACGGAGACCCAGTACTTC. This chain joins TRBV7-9 and TRBJ2-5, with D unresolved. Germline V lookup: CDR1 SEHNR, CDR2 FQNEAQ (reference sequence). This CDR3 has 12 amino acids. V shed 1 base and J shed 5 bases, with 5 bases lying between them.

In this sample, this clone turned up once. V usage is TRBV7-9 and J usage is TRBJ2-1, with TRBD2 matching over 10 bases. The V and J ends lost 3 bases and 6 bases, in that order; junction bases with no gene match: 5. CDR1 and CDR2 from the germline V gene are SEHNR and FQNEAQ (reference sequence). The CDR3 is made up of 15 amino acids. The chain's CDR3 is CASSFISSGGNEQFF. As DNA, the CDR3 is TGTGCCAGCAGCTTTATCTCTAGCGGGGGCAATGAGCAGTTCTTC.

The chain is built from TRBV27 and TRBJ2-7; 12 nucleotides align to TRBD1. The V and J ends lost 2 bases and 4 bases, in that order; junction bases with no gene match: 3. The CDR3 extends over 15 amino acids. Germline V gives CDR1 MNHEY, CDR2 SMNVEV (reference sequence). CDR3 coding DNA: TGTGCCAGCAGTTTAAGGGACAGGGGGCTATACGAGCAGTACTTC. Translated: CASSLRDRGLYEQYF.

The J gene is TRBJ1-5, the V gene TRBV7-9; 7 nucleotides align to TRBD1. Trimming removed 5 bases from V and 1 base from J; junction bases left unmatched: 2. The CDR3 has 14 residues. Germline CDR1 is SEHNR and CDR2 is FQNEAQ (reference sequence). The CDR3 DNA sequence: TGTGCCAGCAGCACGACAGGGAGCAATCAGCCCCAGCATTTT. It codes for CASSTTGSNQPQHF.

In DNA form, the CDR3 reads TGTGCCAGCAGTTACTCGGGGGACAGGAATCAGCCCCAGCATTTT. Its protein product is CASSYSGDRNQPQHF. The chain uses TRBV6-2 or TRBV6-3 and TRBJ1-5; TRBD1 aligns across 8 bases. The V gene's germline CDR1 is MNHEY and CDR2 SVGEGT. Unmatched junction bases numbered 2, after V lost 0 bases and J lost 4 bases. There are 15 residues in the CDR3.

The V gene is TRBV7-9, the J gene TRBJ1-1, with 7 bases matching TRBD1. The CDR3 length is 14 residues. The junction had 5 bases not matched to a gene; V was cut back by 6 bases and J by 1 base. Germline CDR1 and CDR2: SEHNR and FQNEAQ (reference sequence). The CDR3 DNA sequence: TGTGCCAGCAGTTATGGGACAGCGAACACTGAAGCTTTCTTT. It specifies CASSYGTANTEAFF.

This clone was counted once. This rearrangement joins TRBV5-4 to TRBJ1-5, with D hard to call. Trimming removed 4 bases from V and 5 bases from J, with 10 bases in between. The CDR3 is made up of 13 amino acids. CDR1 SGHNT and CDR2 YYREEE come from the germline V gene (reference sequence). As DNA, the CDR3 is TGTGCCAGCAGCATGGAGGCGGATCAGCCCCAGCATTTT. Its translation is CASSMEADQPQHF.

The CDR3 DNA is TGTGCCAGCAGTGAATTAGGTGAGATACAGCCCCAGCATTTT. It is translated as CASSELGEIQPQHF. This sequence joins TRBV25-1 and TRBJ1-5; D gene unclear. Trimming removed 1 base at V and 7 bases at J, with 11 bases between. The length of the CDR3 is 14 residues. Germline V gene lookup returns CDR1 MGHDK and CDR2 SYGVNS. Full variable domain (remainder filled in from reference TRBV25-1 and TRBJ1-5): EADIYQTPRYLVIGTGKKITLECSQTMGHDKMYWYQQDPGMELHLIHYSYGVNSTEKGDLSSESTVSRIRTEHFPLTLESARPSHTSQYLCASSELGEIQPQHFGDGTRLSIL.

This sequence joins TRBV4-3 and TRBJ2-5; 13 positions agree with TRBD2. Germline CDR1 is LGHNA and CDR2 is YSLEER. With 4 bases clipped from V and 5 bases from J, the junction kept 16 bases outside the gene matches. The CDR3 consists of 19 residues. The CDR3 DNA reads TGCGCCAGCAGCCGCTACACGACTAGCGGGGGGTCTGGGGGGGAGACCCAGTACTTC. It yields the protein CASSRYTTSGGSGGETQYF.